This TCR beta chain derives from a study of cytomegalovirus exposure and HLA in healthy donors. The PCR was carried out with 60 Vbeta primers and 13 Jbeta primers. Profiled with immunoSEQ multiplex PCR; TCRdb holds only in-frame clones, not every one. The table lists 130,000 to 150,000 clones, around 80% of them singletons. This CDR3 region has 16 residues. Looked up from germline, CDR1 is LNHDA and CDR2 is SQIVND (reference sequence). V dropped 6 bases and J dropped 4 bases, with 21 bases sitting between them. The sequencing sample was made of PBMCs. This TCR came from a man aged 40-49 years in good health and CMV-seropositive. The gene calls are TRBV19 and TRBJ1-2; tentatively, D is TRBD1 (6 bases). The CDR3 nucleotides are TGTGCCAGTAGAGGCAGGATGGGAGGGGGTAGCTATGGCTACACCTTC. It specifies CASRGRMGGGSYGYTF.